What follows are 7 T cell receptor beta chains derived from one specimen sequenced in a study of blood T cell repertoires in COVID-19. The repertoire was sequenced with immunoSEQ multiplex PCR; TCRdb's copy has only in-frame clones and lacks some. The data contain about 50,000 clones, approximately 92% of them singletons. Sequencing was carried out using peripheral blood. These receptors all stem from a man aged 45-65 years with active COVID-19.

The chain is built from TRBV7-9 and TRBJ2-3; D is possibly TRBD1 (5 bases). There are 13 residues in the CDR3. CDR1 is SEHNR, CDR2 FQNEAQ, per germline (reference sequence). V lost 9 bases, J lost 2 bases, and 12 bases lay in between. This chain's CDR3 is CARQETVTDTQYF. The CDR3 DNA follows: TGTGCCAGGCAGGAGACAGTCACAGATACGCAGTATTTT.

This clone showed up just a few times. The CDR3 sequence is CASSLGSGTGTYEQYF. CDR3 DNA sequence: TGTGCCAGCAGCTTAGGCTCCGGGACAGGGACCTACGAGCAGTACTTC. The chain couples TRBV11-3 to TRBJ2-7, with 9 nucleotides matching TRBD1. The ends lost 1 base at V and 2 bases at J; junction bases unmatched: 6. The CDR3 totals 16 residues. The germline gives CDR1 SGHNT, CDR2 YENEEA.

This clone was detected a few times. The chain joins TRBV5-4 to TRBJ1-1; D is possibly TRBD1 (5 bases). There are 16 residues in the CDR3. Germline CDR1 SGHNT, CDR2 YYREEE (reference sequence). V was shortened by 2 bases and J by 6 bases, with 20 bases between the two germline ends. The CDR3 DNA follows: TGTGCCAGCAGCTTAGGGGCACCCACGGGCGGCGCTGAAGCTTTCTTT. It codes for CASSLGAPTGGAEAFF. The full variable domain, rest sourced from reference TRBV5-4 and TRBJ1-1, is ETGVTQSPTHLIKTRGQQVTLRCSSQSGHNTVSWYQQALGQGPQFIFQYYREEENGRGNFPPRFSGLQFPNYSSELNVNALELDDSALYLCASSLGAPTGGAEAFFGQGTRLTVV.

This clone was seen only once. J is TRBJ2-5 and V is TRBV28; D perhaps matches TRBD2 (5 bases). The length of the CDR3 is 16 residues. With 6 bases removed from V and 7 bases from J, the gap between germline ends came to 24 bases. Germline values: CDR1 MDHEN, CDR2 SYDVKM. The CDR3 region has the DNA TGTGCCAGCAGAGCCCCGACTCCTACAGTAGAGGGGACCCAGTACTTC. Translation gives CASRAPTPTVEGTQYF. Filled out from reference TRBV28 and TRBJ2-5, the complete variable domain reads DVKVTQSSRYLVKRTGEKVFLECVQDMDHENMFWYRQDPGLGLRLIYFSYDVKMKEKGDIPEGYSVSREKKERFSLILESASTNQTSMYLCASRAPTPTVEGTQYFGPGTRLLVL.

This clone has a single count. The J gene is TRBJ1-3, the V gene TRBV6-5, with 9 bases lining up with TRBD1. With V trimmed by 6 bases and J by 1 base, 4 bases remained unmatched. Germline V lookup: CDR1 MNHEY, CDR2 SVGAGI. This CDR3 is built from 15 residues. CDR3 amino acids: CASSRTGASGNTIYF. The CDR3 DNA reads TGTGCCAGCAGCCGGACAGGGGCTTCTGGAAACACCATATATTTT.

V and J are TRBV7-9 and TRBJ2-1; 10 bases agree with TRBD2. Germline V gives CDR1 SEHNR, CDR2 FQNEAQ (reference sequence). V gave up 4 bases and J gave up 5 bases; unmatched junction bases: 5. The CDR3 totals 15 residues. The CDR3 coding sequence is TGTGCCAGCAGCTCCAGCGGGGGGGCCCACAATGAGCAGTTCTTC. This sequence encodes CASSSSGGAHNEQFF.

This chain connects TRBV3-1 (or the pseudogene TRBV3-2) to TRBJ2-1; 10 positions agree with TRBD2. CDR1 is LGHDT, CDR2 YNNKEL, per germline (reference sequence). The CDR3 sequence is 20 residues long. V lost 5 bases and J lost 0; bases outside the gene matches: 16. The CDR3 region is CASSSQLHSSGSTSYNEQFF. The CDR3 coding sequence is TGTGCCAGCAGCTCTCAACTCCACTCTAGCGGGAGTACCTCCTACAATGAGCAGTTCTTC.